The 18 T cell receptor beta chains below come from one sample, sequenced in a study of shared clonotypes between healthy human individuals. Produced via immunoSEQ multiplex PCR; TCRdb's table is partial and in-frame only. The profile shows about 1.1 million clones, approximately 80% of them singletons. Material: memory CD4+ T cells from PBMCs. Specified subset: CD45RA-negative fraction. The receptors derive from a man younger than 35 in good health. Some clones in this sample may be carry-over from other donors' samples.

The chain is built from TRBV5-1 and TRBJ1-3; D gene uncertain. CDR3 length: 15 amino acids. Deletions cut 4 bases from V and 1 base from J, with 12 bases between. Germline CDR1 reads SGHRS; CDR2 reads YFSETQ. The CDR3 DNA follows: TGCGCCAGCAGCCCCTGGGGAGGGTCTGGAAACACCATATATTTT. It encodes CASSPWGGSGNTIYF.

V and J are TRBV7-7 and TRBJ2-5, with TRBD2 matching over 7 bases. J gave up 7 bases and V 1 base, and 6 bases lay outside the gene matches. CDR1 is SSHAT and CDR2 is FNYEAQ in the germline V gene (reference sequence). CDR3 length equals 14 residues. CDR3 loop: CASSLVTSGGTQYF. CDR3 in DNA: TGTGCCAGCAGCTTAGTGACATCGGGGGGGACCCAGTACTTC.

The chain joins TRBV11-2 to TRBJ2-1, with a tentative D call TRBD2 (6 bases). This CDR3 spans 15 amino acids. CDR1 is SGHAT and CDR2 is FQNNGV in the germline V gene. V was pared by 8 bases and J by 6 bases, with 20 bases between. CDR3 in amino acids: CASGGLRERSNEQFF. The CDR3 DNA reads as TGTGCCAGCGGGGGGTTGAGGGAAAGGTCCAATGAGCAGTTCTTC.

The chain is built from TRBV4-1 and TRBJ2-1, with D unresolved. The germline V gene has CDR1 MGHRA and CDR2 YSYEKL. Trimming pared 3 bases from V and 10 bases from J, leaving 10 bases between. The CDR3 runs to 12 residues. The CDR3 region has the DNA TGCGCCAGCAGCCACGACTCCTCCGAGCAGTTCTTC. Encoded protein: CASSHDSSEQFF.

In this sample, this clone turned up once. The J gene is TRBJ1-2, the V gene TRBV30, with D perhaps matching TRBD1 (6 bases). Trimming shortened V by 4 bases and J by 7 bases, and 19 bases separated the two germline ends. The length of the CDR3 is 14 residues. The V gene's germline CDR1 is GTSNPN and CDR2 SVGIG (reference sequence). DNA of the CDR3: TGTGCCTGGAATAGGGACACCCCAGAGGGTGGCTACACCTTC. As protein: CAWNRDTPEGGYTF.

The chain joins TRBV5-1 to TRBJ1-4; D remains unclear. Trimming took off 5 bases at V and 4 bases at J, with 12 bases between the two ends. Germline CDR1 SGHRS, CDR2 YFSETQ. The CDR3 length is 14 residues. In DNA form, the CDR3 reads TGCGCCAGCAGGTTGTCCGCATTTAATGAAAAACTGTTTTTT. This codes for CASRLSAFNEKLFF.

The chain recombines TRBV6-5 with TRBJ2-2; 9 bases are a match to TRBD1. CDR1 and CDR2 from the germline V gene are MNHEY and SVGAGI. This CDR3 contains 14 residues. V was clipped by 6 bases and J by 3 bases; unmatched bases: 2. CDR3 region: CASRRQGDTGELFF. The CDR3 DNA reads as TGTGCCAGCAGGCGACAGGGGGACACCGGGGAGCTGTTTTTT.

This rearrangement joins TRBV5-1 to TRBJ1-4; tentative D call: TRBD1 (6 bases). Trimming took 0 bases from V and 8 from J, leaving 20 bases between them. The CDR3 has 17 residues. The V gene's germline CDR1 is SGHRS and CDR2 YFSETQ. The CDR3 loop is CASSLADTRTEVEKLFF. The CDR3 region has the DNA TGCGCCAGCAGCTTGGCGGATACACGGACAGAAGTCGAAAAACTGTTTTTT. Together with reference TRBV5-1 and TRBJ1-4, the CDR3 gives the full variable domain: KAGVTQTPRYLIKTRGQQVTLSCSPISGHRSVSWYQQTPGQGLQFLFEYFSETQRNKGNFPGRFSGRQFSNSRSEMNVSTLELGDSALYLCASSLADTRTEVEKLFFGSGTQLSVL.

This rearrangement joins TRBV28 to TRBJ2-7, with a possible D match to TRBD2 (6 bases). V gave up 3 bases and J gave up 2 bases, with 17 bases separating them. Germline V gene lookup returns CDR1 MDHEN and CDR2 SYDVKM. There are 16 residues in the CDR3. The CDR3 loop reads CASSFEEGPYTYEQYF. CDR3 DNA sequence: TGTGCCAGCAGTTTTGAGGAGGGTCCCTACACCTACGAGCAGTACTTC.

The chain is built from TRBV27 and TRBJ2-7; 8 bases agree with TRBD1. CDR1 is MNHEY, CDR2 SMNVEV, per germline (reference sequence). With V trimmed by 4 bases and J by 5 bases, 19 bases remained unmatched. This CDR3 spans 18 amino acids. The CDR3 is CASSSKGQVLRREDEQYF. The CDR3 bases are TGTGCCAGCAGTTCTAAGGGACAGGTTTTGCGGAGAGAGGACGAGCAGTACTTC.

This CDR3 is CASSRATTNEKLFF. CDR3 DNA sequence: TGTGCCAGCTCACGGGCCACAACTAATGAAAAACTGTTTTTT. The chain links TRBV18 to TRBJ1-4; unclear D gene. CDR1 and CDR2 (germline): KGHSH, LQKENI. This CDR3 has 14 residues. The germline V and J ends were trimmed by 4 bases and 0 bases, with 6 bases remaining between them.

V and J are TRBV6-1 and TRBJ2-7; tentatively, D is TRBD1 (5 bases). The CDR3 is 13 residues long. V lost 5 bases and J lost 6, with 14 bases in between. Germline V gene lookup returns CDR1 MNHNS and CDR2 SASEGT. Written as DNA, the CDR3 is TGTGCCAGCAGTAAAGAGCAGGGCGGCGAGCAGTACTTC. It codes for CASSKEQGGEQYF.

A word on this clone: This sample also contains other DNA sequences that code for the same CDR3. This sequence joins TRBV7-9 and TRBJ1-1; D is possibly TRBD1 (6 bases). The CDR3 has 13 residues. V lost 3 bases and J 4 bases, leaving 9 bases between the germline ends. Germline V gene lookup returns CDR1 SEHNR and CDR2 FQNEAQ (reference sequence). CDR3 sequence reads: CASSFQGFTEAFF. The CDR3 nucleotides are TGTGCCAGCAGCTTTCAGGGGTTCACTGAAGCTTTCTTT.

The gene calls are TRBV5-1 and TRBJ2-2; TRBD2 might be the D (6 bases). The germline V gene has CDR1 SGHRS and CDR2 YFSETQ. Between the trimmed V and J ends, which lost 3 bases and 3 bases, there was a span of 15 bases. The CDR3 length is 16 residues. The CDR3 region has the DNA TGCGCCAGCAGCTCGGGACTCGACGCGGACACCGGGGAGCTGTTTTTT. Protein sequence: CASSSGLDADTGELFF.

The chain joins TRBV6-5 to TRBJ2-1; D possibly corresponds to TRBD2 (6 bases). Trimming took off 7 bases at V and 6 bases at J, with 16 bases between the two ends. The germline CDR1 and CDR2 sequences are MNHEY and SVGAGI. This CDR3 region has 14 residues. CDR3 DNA sequence: TGTGCCAGCATAATGACCGTGGAGGGCAATGAGCAGTTCTTC. Translation: CASIMTVEGNEQFF.

The chain employs TRBV5-8 and TRBJ2-7; 8 positions agree with TRBD2. The CDR3 contains 14 residues. Germline V lookup: CDR1 SGHTS, CDR2 YDEGEE. J lost 5 bases, V lost 4 bases, and 8 bases had no gene match. For the CDR3, the DNA is TGTGCCAGCAGCCCCACGGGAGGGGAGGACGAGCAGTACTTC. Its translation is CASSPTGGEDEQYF.

V and J are TRBV5-1 and TRBJ2-7; perhaps D is TRBD1 or TRBD2 (6 bases each). V was clipped by 1 base and J by 2 bases, with 16 bases between them. Germline-derived CDR1 and CDR2 are SGHRS and YFSETQ. The CDR3 is 16 amino acids. The CDR3 sequence: CASSLNWGAVTYEQYF. The CDR3, as DNA: TGCGCCAGCAGCTTGAATTGGGGGGCTGTAACCTACGAGCAGTACTTC.

The rearrangement uses TRBV27 and TRBJ2-2; D is perhaps TRBD1 (6 bases). Looked up from germline, CDR1 is MNHEY and CDR2 is SMNVEV (reference sequence). The CDR3 spans 15 residues. The V and J ends lost 5 bases and 7 bases respectively, with 17 bases between them. CDR3 residues: CASSLRDNYFGELFF. The CDR3 DNA reads as TGTGCCAGCAGTCTTAGGGACAACTACTTCGGGGAGCTGTTTTTT.